The T cell receptor beta chain described here comes from a study of T cells in Graves' hyperthyroidism and ophthalmopathy. Researchers amplified the TCR beta CDR3 regions from RNA transcripts. The HTBI primer set served for first-round RT-PCR of the TCR CDR3. TCRdb ran MiXCR on the multiplex PCR reads and lists one entry per CDR3 protein. Among 400,000 to 600,000 distinct CDR3 sequences listed, about 16% were seen once. In germline, CDR1 is WSHSY, CDR2 SAAADI. The CDR3 length is 15 residues. Losses at the gene ends were 8 bases for V and 3 bases for J; bases not matched to a gene: 2. Study-wide findings and caveats: Clonotypes that were expanded in thyroid above 0.001 mostly appeared in blood too.

As concerns this clonotype: The antigen is unknown.

This clonotype was obtained from a woman aged 25-40 years with Graves' ophthalmopathy. The V and J genes are TRBV10-2 and TRBJ2-6, with 12 bases matching TRBD1. Sequenced input: blood. The CDR3 sequence: CASRDRGRGANVLTF. CDR3 sequence (DNA): TGCGCCAGCCGGGACAGGGGGCGTGGGGCCAACGTCCTGACTTTC.